Listed below are T cell receptor beta chains from one sample, sequenced in a study of T-cell memory formation after mild COVID-19. TCRdb itself ran the 5' RACE reads through MiXCR, one entry per CDR3 protein. Seen here are roughly 100,000 distinct CDR3 sequences, around 12% observed once, and the top ten hold 27%. The sequencing input was PBMCs or a T cell subset sorted from them (not recorded which). The receptors here all came from an adult woman who had mild COVID-19 (a few samples of this study predate the infection). Cell type and time point are not known. Each CDR3 is given with its conserved first and last residue. A D gene is named only where the DNA matches it firmly. Clone size is stated in some rows and not others, as once, few, many or a class when expanded.

V gene: TRBV19; D gene: TRBD2; J gene: TRBJ2-7; clone size: few; CDR3 DNA: TGTGCCAGTAGTATAAGCGGGGGGGCAGCCGAGCAGTACTTC; CDR3 protein: CASSISGGAAEQYF
V gene: TRBV6-1; D gene: TRBD1; J gene: TRBJ2-7; clone size: many; CDR3 DNA: TGTGCCGCAACATTTCCCGGGACAGGGGCCTACGAGCAGTACTTC; CDR3 protein: CAATFPGTGAYEQYF
V gene: TRBV23-1; D gene: -; J gene: TRBJ1-1; clone size: -; CDR3 DNA: TGCGCCAGCAGACCCCGCAGGGAAAGATGGAACACTGAAGCTTTCTTT; CDR3 protein: CASRPRRERWNTEAFF
V gene: TRBV27; D gene: -; J gene: TRBJ2-1; clone size: -; CDR3 DNA: TGTGCCAGCACCCTCGGCCCGGGCAATGAGCAGTTCTTC; CDR3 protein: CASTLGPGNEQFF
V gene: TRBV5-6; D gene: -; J gene: TRBJ1-1; clone size: few; CDR3 DNA: TGTGCCAGCAGCTTGGGTTGGGCACCTGAAGCTTTCTTT; CDR3 protein: CASSLGWAPEAFF
V gene: TRBV24-1; D gene: -; J gene: TRBJ2-5; clone size: -; CDR3 DNA: TGTGCCACCAGTGATTCGGACACCCCAACTCAAGAGACCCAGTACTTC; CDR3 protein: CATSDSDTPTQETQYF
V gene: TRBV24-1; D gene: TRBD1; J gene: TRBJ2-1; clone size: few; CDR3 DNA: TGTGCCACCAGGGGACAGGGGGTAGCCTACAATGAGCAGTTCTTC; CDR3 protein: CATRGQGVAYNEQFF
V gene: TRBV20-1; D gene: TRBD2; J gene: TRBJ2-1; clone size: few; CDR3 DNA: TGCAGTGCGGCACCGGGACTAGCAGCCTACAATGAGCAGTTCTTC; CDR3 protein: CSAAPGLAAYNEQFF
V gene: TRBV7-6; D gene: -; J gene: TRBJ1-3; clone size: few; CDR3 DNA: TGTGCCAGCAGCTTATGGACTGCCCGCTCTGGAAACACCATATATTTT; CDR3 protein: CASSLWTARSGNTIYF
V gene: TRBV4-2; D gene: TRBD1; J gene: TRBJ1-1; clone size: few; CDR3 DNA: TGTGCCAGCAGCCCGGGACAGTCGAACACTGAAGCTTTCTTT; CDR3 protein: CASSPGQSNTEAFF
V gene: TRBV9; D gene: -; J gene: TRBJ1-6; clone size: -; CDR3 DNA: TGTGCCAGCAGCGCCCTCGACAGGAGCTCCTATAATTCACCCCTCCACTTT; CDR3 protein: CASSALDRSSYNSPLHF
V gene: TRBV23-1; D gene: -; J gene: TRBJ2-1; clone size: few; CDR3 DNA: TGCGCCAGCAGCCTGGAGAAAGAGGACAATGAGCAGTTCTTC; CDR3 protein: CASSLEKEDNEQFF
V gene: TRBV25-1; D gene: TRBD2; J gene: TRBJ2-3; clone size: many; CDR3 DNA: TGTGCCAGCAGTGAATGGTCACGGGAGGGAGTCGCAGATACGCAGTATTTT; CDR3 protein: CASSEWSREGVADTQYF
V gene: TRBV24-1; D gene: TRBD1; J gene: TRBJ2-5; clone size: few; CDR3 DNA: TGTGCCACCAGTGATTGGGACAGAGAGACCCAGTACTTC; CDR3 protein: CATSDWDRETQYF
V gene: TRBV5-1; D gene: TRBD2; J gene: TRBJ2-1; clone size: -; CDR3 DNA: TGCGCCAGCAGCTGGGGACTAGCGGGAGAGTCCTACAATGAGCAGTTCTTC; CDR3 protein: CASSWGLAGESYNEQFF
V gene: TRBV5-6; D gene: -; J gene: TRBJ2-7; clone size: few; CDR3 DNA: TGTGCCAGCAGCGTGGACAGATCCTACGAGCAGTACTTC; CDR3 protein: CASSVDRSYEQYF
V gene: TRBV9; D gene: TRBD2; J gene: TRBJ2-5; clone size: -; CDR3 DNA: TGTGCCAGCAGCCTTATCCCGGGACTAGAAGAGACCCAGTACTTC; CDR3 protein: CASSLIPGLEETQYF
V gene: TRBV12-3/TRBV12-4; D gene: -; J gene: TRBJ2-7; clone size: few; CDR3 DNA: TGTGCCAGCAGTTTAGAGAGGGGGAGCTACGAGCAGTACTTC; CDR3 protein: CASSLERGSYEQYF
V gene: TRBV29-1; D gene: TRBD1; J gene: TRBJ1-4; clone size: few; CDR3 DNA: TGCAGCGTTGAAGATGGACAGGGGGAGGAAAAACTGTTTTTT; CDR3 protein: CSVEDGQGEEKLFF
V gene: TRBV4-1; D gene: -; J gene: TRBJ1-1; clone size: -; CDR3 DNA: TGCGCCAGCAGCCAAGTTGCTACAGCAAACACTGAAGCTTTCTTT; CDR3 protein: CASSQVATANTEAFF
V gene: TRBV4-1; D gene: -; J gene: TRBJ1-4; clone size: -; CDR3 DNA: TGCGCCAGCAGCCAAGATTCGGGGGCCCCACCAACTAATGAAAAACTGTTTTTT; CDR3 protein: CASSQDSGAPPTNEKLFF
V gene: TRBV5-1; D gene: TRBD2; J gene: TRBJ2-7; clone size: few; CDR3 DNA: TGCGCCAGCAGCGGAGGCCCCGGGACTAGCGGGAGCTACGAGCAGTACTTC; CDR3 protein: CASSGGPGTSGSYEQYF
V gene: TRBV6-2/TRBV6-3; D gene: -; J gene: TRBJ2-5; clone size: -; CDR3 DNA: TGTGCCAGCAGTTACCCCGGGTCGCTGGAGACCCAGTACTTC; CDR3 protein: CASSYPGSLETQYF
V gene: TRBV6-5; D gene: TRBD1; J gene: TRBJ2-1; clone size: -; CDR3 DNA: TGTGCCAGCACCGGACAGGGACTCTACAATGAGCAGTTCTTC; CDR3 protein: CASTGQGLYNEQFF
V gene: TRBV5-6; D gene: -; J gene: TRBJ2-3; clone size: -; CDR3 DNA: TGTGCCAGCAGCTTGGGGATCACAGATACGCAGTATTTT; CDR3 protein: CASSLGITDTQYF
V gene: TRBV29-1; D gene: -; J gene: TRBJ2-1; clone size: -; CDR3 DNA: TGCAGCGTTGAACTAACCTACAATGAGCAGTTCTTC; CDR3 protein: CSVELTYNEQFF
V gene: TRBV19; D gene: TRBD1; J gene: TRBJ2-7; clone size: once; CDR3 DNA: TGTGCCAGTAGTGCCGGGACAGGGACCTACGATCAGTACTTC; CDR3 protein: CASSAGTGTYDQYF
V gene: TRBV29-1; D gene: -; J gene: TRBJ2-3; clone size: -; CDR3 DNA: TGCAGCGTTGAAGGGCCTCGGGAGACAGATACGCAGTATTTT; CDR3 protein: CSVEGPRETDTQYF